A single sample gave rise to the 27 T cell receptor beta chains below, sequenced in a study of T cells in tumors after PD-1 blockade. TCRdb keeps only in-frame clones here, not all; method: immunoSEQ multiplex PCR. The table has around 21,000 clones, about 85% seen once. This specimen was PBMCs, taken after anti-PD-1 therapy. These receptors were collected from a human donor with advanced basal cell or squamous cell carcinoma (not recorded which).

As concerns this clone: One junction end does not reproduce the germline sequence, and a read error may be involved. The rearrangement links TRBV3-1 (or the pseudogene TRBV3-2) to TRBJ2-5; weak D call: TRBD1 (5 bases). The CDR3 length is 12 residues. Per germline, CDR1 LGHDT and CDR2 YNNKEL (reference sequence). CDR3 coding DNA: TGTGCCAGCAGCCAAGCCAAAGGGGTTCGTAACTTC. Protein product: CASSQAKGVRNF.

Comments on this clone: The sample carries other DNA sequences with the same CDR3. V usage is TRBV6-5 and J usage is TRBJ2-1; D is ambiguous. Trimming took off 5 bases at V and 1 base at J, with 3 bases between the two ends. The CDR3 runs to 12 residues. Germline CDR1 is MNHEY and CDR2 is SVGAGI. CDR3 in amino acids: CASSPSYNEQFF. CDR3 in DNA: TGTGCCAGCAGTCCTTCCTACAATGAGCAGTTCTTC.

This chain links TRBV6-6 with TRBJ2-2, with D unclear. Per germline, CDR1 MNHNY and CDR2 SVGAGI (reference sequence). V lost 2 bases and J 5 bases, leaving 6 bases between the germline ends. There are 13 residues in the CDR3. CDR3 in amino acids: CASSYPETGELFF. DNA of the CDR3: TGTGCCAGCAGTTACCCAGAGACCGGGGAGCTGTTTTTT.

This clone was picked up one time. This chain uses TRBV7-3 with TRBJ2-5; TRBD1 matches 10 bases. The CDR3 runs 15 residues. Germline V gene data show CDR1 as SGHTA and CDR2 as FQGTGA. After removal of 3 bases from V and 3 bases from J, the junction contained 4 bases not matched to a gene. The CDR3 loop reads CASSLSGTGEETQYF. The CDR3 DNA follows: TGTGCCAGCAGCTTGTCCGGGACAGGGGAAGAGACCCAGTACTTC.

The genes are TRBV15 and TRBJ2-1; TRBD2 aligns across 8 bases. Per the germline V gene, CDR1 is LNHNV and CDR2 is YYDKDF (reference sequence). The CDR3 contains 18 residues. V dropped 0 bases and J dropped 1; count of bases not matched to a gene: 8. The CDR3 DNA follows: TGTGCCACCAGCAGAGATTATAGCGGGACTTTGTCCTACAATGAGCAGTTCTTC. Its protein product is CATSRDYSGTLSYNEQFF.

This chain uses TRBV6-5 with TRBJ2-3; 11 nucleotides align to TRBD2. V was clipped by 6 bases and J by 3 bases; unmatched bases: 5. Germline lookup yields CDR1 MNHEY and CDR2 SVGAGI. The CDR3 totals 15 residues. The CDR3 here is CASSQTSGVTDTQYF. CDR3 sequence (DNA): TGTGCCAGCAGCCAGACTAGCGGGGTTACAGATACGCAGTATTTT.

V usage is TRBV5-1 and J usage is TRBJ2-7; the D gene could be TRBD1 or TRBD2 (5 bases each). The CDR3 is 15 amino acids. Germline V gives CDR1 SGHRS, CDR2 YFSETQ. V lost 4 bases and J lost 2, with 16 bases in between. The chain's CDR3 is CASSPPGLGAYEQYF. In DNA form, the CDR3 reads TGCGCCAGCAGCCCGCCGGGGCTGGGAGCCTACGAGCAGTACTTC.

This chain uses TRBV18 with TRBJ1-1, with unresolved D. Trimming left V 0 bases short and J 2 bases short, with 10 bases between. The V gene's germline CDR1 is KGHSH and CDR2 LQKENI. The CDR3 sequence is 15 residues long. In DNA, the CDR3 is TGTGCCAGCTCACCACCGGCAGAAGGAAACACTGAAGCTTTCTTT. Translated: CASSPPAEGNTEAFF.

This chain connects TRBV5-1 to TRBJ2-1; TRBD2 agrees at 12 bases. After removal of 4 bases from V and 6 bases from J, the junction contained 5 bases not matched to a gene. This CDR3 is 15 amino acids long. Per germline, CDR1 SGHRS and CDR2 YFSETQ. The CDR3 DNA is TGCGCCAGCAGCCAAACTAGCGGGGGGACCAATGAGCAGTTCTTC. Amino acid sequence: CASSQTSGGTNEQFF.

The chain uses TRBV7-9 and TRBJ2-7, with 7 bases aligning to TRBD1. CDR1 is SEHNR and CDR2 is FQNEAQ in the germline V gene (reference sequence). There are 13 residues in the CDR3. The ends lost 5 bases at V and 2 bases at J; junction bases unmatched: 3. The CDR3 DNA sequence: TGTGCCAGCAGCCCAGACAGGGCCTACGAGCAGTACTTC. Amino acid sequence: CASSPDRAYEQYF.

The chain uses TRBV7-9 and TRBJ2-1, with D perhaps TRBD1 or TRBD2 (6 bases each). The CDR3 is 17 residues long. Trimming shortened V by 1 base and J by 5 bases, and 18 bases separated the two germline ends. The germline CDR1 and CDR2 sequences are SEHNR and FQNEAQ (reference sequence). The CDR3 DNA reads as TGTGCCAGCAGCTTAGTAGGCCAAGGGGGGTCCAACAATGAGCAGTTCTTC. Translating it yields CASSLVGQGGSNNEQFF.

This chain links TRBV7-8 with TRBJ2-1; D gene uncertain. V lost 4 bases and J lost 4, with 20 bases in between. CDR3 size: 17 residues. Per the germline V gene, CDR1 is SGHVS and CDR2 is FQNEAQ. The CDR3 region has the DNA TGTGCCAGCAGCTCACCCCCCAAGCGAGAGACGTACAATGAGCAGTTCTTC. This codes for CASSSPPKRETYNEQFF.

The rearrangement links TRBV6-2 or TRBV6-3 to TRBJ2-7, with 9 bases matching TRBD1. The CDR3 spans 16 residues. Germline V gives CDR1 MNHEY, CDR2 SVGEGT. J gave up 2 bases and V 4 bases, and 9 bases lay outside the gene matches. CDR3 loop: CASSSGQGMTTYEQYF. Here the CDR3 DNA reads TGTGCCAGCAGTTCCGGACAGGGGATGACTACCTACGAGCAGTACTTC.

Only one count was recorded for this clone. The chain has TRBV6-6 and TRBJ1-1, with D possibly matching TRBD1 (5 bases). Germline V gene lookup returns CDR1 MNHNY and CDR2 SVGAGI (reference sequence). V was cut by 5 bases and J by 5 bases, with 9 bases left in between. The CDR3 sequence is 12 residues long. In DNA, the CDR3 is TGTGCCAGCAGTGGGGGAGGGACTGAAGCTTTCTTT. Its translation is CASSGGGTEAFF.

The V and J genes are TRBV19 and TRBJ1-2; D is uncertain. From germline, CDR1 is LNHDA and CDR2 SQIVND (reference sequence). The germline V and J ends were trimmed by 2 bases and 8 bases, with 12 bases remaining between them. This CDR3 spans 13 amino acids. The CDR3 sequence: CASSISGREGYTF. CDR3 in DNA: TGTGCCAGTAGTATATCTGGCCGCGAGGGCTACACCTTC. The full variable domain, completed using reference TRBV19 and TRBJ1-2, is DGGITQSPKYLFRKEGQNVTLSCEQNLNHDAMYWYRQDPGQGLRLIYYSQIVNDFQKGDIAEGYSVSREKKESFPLTVTSAQKNPTAFYLCASSISGREGYTFGSGTRLTVV.

CDR3 region: CASSPGQINQPQHF. CDR3 coding DNA: TGTGCCAGCAGCCCGGGACAGATCAATCAGCCCCAGCATTTT. This rearrangement joins TRBV3-1 (or the pseudogene TRBV3-2) to TRBJ1-5; TRBD1 matches at 7 bases. CDR3 size: 14 residues. Germline V gene data show CDR1 as LGHDT and CDR2 as YNNKEL (reference sequence). After removal of 4 bases from V and 3 bases from J, the junction contained 3 bases not matched to a gene.

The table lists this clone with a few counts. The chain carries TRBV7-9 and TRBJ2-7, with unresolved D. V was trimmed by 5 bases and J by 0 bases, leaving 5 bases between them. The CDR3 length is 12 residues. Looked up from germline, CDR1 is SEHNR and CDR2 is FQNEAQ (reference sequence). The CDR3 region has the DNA TGTGCCAGCAGCCAAAGCTCCTACGAGCAGTACTTC. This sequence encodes CASSQSSYEQYF. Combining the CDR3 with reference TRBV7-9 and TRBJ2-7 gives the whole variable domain DTGVSQNPRHKITKRGQNVTFRCDPISEHNRLYWYRQTLGQGPEFLTYFQNEAQLEKSRLLSDRFSAERPKGSFSTLEIQRTEQGDSAMYLCASSQSSYEQYFGPGTRLTVT.

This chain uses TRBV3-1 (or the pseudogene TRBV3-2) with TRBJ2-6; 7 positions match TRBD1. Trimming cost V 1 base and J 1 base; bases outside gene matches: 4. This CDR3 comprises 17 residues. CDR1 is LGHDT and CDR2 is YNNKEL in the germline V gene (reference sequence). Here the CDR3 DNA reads TGTGCCAGCAGCCAAGGACAGGGCTGGTCTGGGGCCAACGTCCTGACTTTC. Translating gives CASSQGQGWSGANVLTF.

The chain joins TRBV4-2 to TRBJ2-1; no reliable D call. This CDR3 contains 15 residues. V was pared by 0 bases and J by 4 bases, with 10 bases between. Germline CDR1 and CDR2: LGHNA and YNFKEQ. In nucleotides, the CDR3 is TGTGCCAGCAGCCAAGAGGGCGATATTTACAATGAGCAGTTCTTC. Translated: CASSQEGDIYNEQFF.

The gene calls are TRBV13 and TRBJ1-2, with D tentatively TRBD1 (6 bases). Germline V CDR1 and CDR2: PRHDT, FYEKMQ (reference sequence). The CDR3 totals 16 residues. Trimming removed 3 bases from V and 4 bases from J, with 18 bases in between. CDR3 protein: CASSFYRTESAYGYTF. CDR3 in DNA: TGTGCCAGCAGCTTCTACCGGACAGAATCAGCCTATGGCTACACCTTC.

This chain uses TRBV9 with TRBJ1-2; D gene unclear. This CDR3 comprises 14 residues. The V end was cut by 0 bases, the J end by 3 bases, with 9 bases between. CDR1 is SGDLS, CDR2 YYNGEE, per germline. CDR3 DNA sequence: TGTGCCAGCAGCGTAGATCTGGGGTACTATGGCTACACCTTC. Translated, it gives CASSVDLGYYGYTF.

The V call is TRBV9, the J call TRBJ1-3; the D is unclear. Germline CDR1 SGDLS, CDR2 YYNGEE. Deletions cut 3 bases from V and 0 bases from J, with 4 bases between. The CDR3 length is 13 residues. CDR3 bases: TGTGCCAGCAGCGGATACTCTGGAAACACCATATATTTT. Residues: CASSGYSGNTIYF.

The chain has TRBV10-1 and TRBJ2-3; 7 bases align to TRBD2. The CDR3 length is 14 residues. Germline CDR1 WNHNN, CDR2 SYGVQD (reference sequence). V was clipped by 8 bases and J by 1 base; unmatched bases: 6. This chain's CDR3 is CASGGDGRTDTQYF. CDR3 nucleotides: TGCGCCAGCGGGGGGGATGGCCGCACAGATACGCAGTATTTT.

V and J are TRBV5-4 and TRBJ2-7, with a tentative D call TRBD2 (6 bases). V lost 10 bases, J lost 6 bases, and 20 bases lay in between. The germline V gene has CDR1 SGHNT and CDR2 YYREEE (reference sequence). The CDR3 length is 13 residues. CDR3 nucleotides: TGTGCCGGGTCCTGGCCGGGGGTGATCGAGCAGTACTTC. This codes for CAGSWPGVIEQYF.

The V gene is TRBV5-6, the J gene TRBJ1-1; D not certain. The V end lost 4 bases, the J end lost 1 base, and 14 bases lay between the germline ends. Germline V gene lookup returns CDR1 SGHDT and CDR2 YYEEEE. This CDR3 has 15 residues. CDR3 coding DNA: TGTGCCAGCAGCCCCCCAGTTGGGAGGAACACTGAAGCTTTCTTT. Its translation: CASSPPVGRNTEAFF.

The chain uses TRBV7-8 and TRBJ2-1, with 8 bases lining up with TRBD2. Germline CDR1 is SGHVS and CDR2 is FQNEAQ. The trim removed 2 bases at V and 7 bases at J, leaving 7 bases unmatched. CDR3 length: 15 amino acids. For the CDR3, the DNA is TGTGCCAGCAGCTTACGCCGGGAGGGCCGGAATGAGCAGTTCTTC. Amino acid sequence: CASSLRREGRNEQFF.

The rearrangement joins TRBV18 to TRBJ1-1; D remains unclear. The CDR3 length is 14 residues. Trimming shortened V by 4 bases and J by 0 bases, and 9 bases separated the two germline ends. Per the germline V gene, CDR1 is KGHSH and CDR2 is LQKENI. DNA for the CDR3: TGTGCCAGCTCACAGGCGGGTGTGAACACTGAAGCTTTCTTT. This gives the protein CASSQAGVNTEAFF.